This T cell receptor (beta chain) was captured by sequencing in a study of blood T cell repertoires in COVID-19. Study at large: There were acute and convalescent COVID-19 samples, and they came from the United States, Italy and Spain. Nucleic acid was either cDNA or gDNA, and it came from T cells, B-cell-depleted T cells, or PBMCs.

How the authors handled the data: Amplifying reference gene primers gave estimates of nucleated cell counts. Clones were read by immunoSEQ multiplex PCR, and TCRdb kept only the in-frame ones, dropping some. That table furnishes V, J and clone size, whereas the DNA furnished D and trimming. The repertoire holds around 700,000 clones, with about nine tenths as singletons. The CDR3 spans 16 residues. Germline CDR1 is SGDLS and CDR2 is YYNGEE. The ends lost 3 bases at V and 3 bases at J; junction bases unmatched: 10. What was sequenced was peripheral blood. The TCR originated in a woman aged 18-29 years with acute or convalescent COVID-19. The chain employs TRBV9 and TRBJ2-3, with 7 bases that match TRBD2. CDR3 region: CASSARLAGGTDTQYF. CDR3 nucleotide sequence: TGTGCCAGCAGCGCCCGACTAGCCGGCGGAACAGATACGCAGTATTTT.